This TCR beta chain came from a study of T cell changes during pregnancy in multiple sclerosis. V lost 7 bases and J 3 bases, leaving 15 bases between the germline ends. The CDR3 runs 15 residues. CDR1 is MNHEY and CDR2 is SMNVEV in the germline V gene (reference sequence). Using immunoSEQ multiplex PCR, the repertoire was profiled, and TCRdb retains in-frame clones only, with some absent. The data hold 75,000 to 95,000 clones, with around 93% observed a single time. This TCR was sampled from a female donor with multiple sclerosis, enrolled in a pregnancy study. The source material was peripheral blood, sampled in the second trimester of pregnancy. This chain connects TRBV27 to TRBJ2-2; maybe TRBD1 (6 bases). In DNA form, the CDR3 reads TGTGCCAGCACAACCGCAGGGGCTGACACCGGGGAGCTGTTTTTT. The encoded protein is CASTTAGADTGELFF.